This record looks at one T cell receptor beta chain sequence and its context. This sample was included in a study of T cells in Graves' hyperthyroidism and ophthalmopathy. Whole-study context: It was at initial diagnosis, before any treatment, that peripheral blood was collected.

Amplified TCR beta CDR3 regions derived from RNA transcripts. HTBI primers were used for first-round RT-PCR of the TCR CDR3. TCRdb reanalysed the multiplex PCR reads using MiXCR and keeps one entry per CDR3 protein. The sample holds more than 350,000 distinct CDR3 sequences; around 14% are singletons and the top ten take approximately 32%. The germline CDR1 and CDR2 sequences are SEHNR and FQNEAQ (reference sequence). The CDR3 loop spans 14 amino acids. The V and J ends lost 4 bases and 7 bases, in that order; junction bases with no gene match: 7. PBMCs were derived from roughly 9.6 ml fresh peripheral blood.

The chain uses TRBV7-9 and TRBJ2-3; 8 nucleotides align to TRBD1. Sequenced material: blood. The TCR was taken from a woman aged 25 to 45 with Graves' hyperthyroidism. The CDR3 bases are TGTGCCAGCAGCTACCGGGACAGGTCGCATACGCAGTATTTT. Translated, it gives CASSYRDRSHTQYF.